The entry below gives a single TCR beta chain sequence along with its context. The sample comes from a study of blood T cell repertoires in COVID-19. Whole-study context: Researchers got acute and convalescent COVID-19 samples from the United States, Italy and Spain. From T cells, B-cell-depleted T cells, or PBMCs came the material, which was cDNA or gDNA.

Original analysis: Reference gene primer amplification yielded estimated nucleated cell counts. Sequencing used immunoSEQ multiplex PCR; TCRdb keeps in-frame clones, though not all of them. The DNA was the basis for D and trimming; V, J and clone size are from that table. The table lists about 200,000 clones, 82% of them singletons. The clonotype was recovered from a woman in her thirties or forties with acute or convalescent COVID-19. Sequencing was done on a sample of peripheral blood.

In DNA, the CDR3 is TGTGCCAGCAGCGGACTGGCCCACTCTGGAAACACCATATATTTT. Translation: CASSGLAHSGNTIYF. The J gene is TRBJ1-3, the V gene TRBV5-5, with D uncertain. This CDR3 has 15 residues. In germline, CDR1 is SGHKS, CDR2 YYEKEE (reference sequence). The germline V and J ends were trimmed by 4 bases and 0 bases, with 11 bases remaining between them.